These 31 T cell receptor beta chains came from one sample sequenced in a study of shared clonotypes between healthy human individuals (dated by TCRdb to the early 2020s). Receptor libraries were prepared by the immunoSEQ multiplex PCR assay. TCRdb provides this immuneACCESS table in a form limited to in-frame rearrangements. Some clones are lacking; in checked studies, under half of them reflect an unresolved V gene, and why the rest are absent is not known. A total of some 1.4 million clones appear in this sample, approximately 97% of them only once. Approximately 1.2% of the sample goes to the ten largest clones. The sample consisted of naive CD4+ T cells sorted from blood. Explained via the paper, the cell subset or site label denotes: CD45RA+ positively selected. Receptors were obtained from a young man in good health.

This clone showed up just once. CDR3 region: CASSLVSGRSNNEQFF. Here the CDR3 DNA reads TGTGCCAGCAGCTTAGTAAGCGGGCGATCAAACAATGAGCAGTTCTTC. The chain joins TRBV11-2 to TRBJ2-1, with TRBD2 as a possible D gene (6 bases). The CDR3 extends over 16 amino acids. Trimming took off 1 base at V and 5 bases at J, with 15 bases between the two ends. The germline CDR1 and CDR2 sequences are SGHAT and FQNNGV.

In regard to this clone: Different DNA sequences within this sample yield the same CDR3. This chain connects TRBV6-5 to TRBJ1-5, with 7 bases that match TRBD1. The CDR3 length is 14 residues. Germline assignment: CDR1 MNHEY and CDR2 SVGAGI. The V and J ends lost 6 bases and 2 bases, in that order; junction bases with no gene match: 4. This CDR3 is CASRRGTGNQPQHF. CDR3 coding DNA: TGTGCCAGCAGACGAGGGACAGGCAATCAGCCCCAGCATTTT.

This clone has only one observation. The CDR3 DNA reads TGTGCCATCAGCGAAAAAAGGGGGATAGGTAATGAAAAACTGTTTTTT. Amino acid sequence: CAISEKRGIGNEKLFF. The V gene is TRBV10-3, the J gene TRBJ1-4, with a weak D call TRBD1 (6 bases). V lost 6 bases, J lost 4 bases, and 18 bases lay in between. Germline lookup yields CDR1 ENHRY and CDR2 SYGVKD. The CDR3 is 16 residues long.

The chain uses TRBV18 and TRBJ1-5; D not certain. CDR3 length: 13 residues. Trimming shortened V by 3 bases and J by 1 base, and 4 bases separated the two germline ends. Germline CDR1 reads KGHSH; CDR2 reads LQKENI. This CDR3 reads CASSPQSNQPQHF. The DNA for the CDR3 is TGTGCCAGCTCACCCCAGAGCAATCAGCCCCAGCATTTT.

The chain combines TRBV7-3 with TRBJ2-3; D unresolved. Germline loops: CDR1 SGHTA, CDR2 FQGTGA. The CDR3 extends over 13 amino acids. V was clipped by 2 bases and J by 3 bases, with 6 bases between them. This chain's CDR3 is CASSLSVTDTQYF. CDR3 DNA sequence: TGTGCCAGCAGCTTATCAGTAACAGATACGCAGTATTTT.

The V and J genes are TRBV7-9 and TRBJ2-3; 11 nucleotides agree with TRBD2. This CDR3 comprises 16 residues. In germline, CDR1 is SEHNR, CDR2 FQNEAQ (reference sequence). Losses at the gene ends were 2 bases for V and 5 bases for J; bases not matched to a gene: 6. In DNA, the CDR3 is TGTGCCAGCAGCTTAAACCTAGCGGGAGGACTAGATACGCAGTATTTT. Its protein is CASSLNLAGGLDTQYF.

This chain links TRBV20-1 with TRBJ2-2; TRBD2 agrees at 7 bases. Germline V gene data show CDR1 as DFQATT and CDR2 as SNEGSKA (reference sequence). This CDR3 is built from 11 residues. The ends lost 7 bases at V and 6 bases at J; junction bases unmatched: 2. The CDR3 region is CSGGRAGELFF. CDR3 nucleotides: TGCAGTGGGGGGAGGGCCGGGGAGCTGTTTTTT.

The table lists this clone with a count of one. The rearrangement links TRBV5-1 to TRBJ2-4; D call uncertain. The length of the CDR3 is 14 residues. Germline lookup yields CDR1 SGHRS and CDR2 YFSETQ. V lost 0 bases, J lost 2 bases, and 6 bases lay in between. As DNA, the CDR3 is TGCGCCAGCAGCTTGGACACTTCCAAAAACATTCAGTACTTC. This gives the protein CASSLDTSKNIQYF.

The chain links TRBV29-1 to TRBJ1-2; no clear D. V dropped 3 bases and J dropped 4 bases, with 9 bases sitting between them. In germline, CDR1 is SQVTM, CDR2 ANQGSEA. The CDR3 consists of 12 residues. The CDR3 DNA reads TGCAGCGTTGATTGGGTTGCCTATGGCTACACCTTC. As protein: CSVDWVAYGYTF.

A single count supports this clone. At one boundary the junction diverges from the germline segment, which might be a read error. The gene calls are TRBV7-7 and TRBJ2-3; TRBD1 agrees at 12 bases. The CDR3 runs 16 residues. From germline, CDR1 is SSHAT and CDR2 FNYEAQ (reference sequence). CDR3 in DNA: TGTGCTAGCAGCCCCGGGACAGGGGGCATTACAGATACGCAGTATTTT. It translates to CASSPGTGGITDTQYF.

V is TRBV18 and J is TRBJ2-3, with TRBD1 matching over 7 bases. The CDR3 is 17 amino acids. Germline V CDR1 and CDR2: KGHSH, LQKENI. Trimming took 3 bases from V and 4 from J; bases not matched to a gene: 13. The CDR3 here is CASSPLGRQGRADTQYF. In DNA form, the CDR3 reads TGTGCCAGCTCACCCCTGGGGAGACAGGGTCGGGCAGATACGCAGTATTTT. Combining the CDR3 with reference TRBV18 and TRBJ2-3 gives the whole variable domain NAGVMQNPRHLVRRRGQEARLRCSPMKGHSHVYWYRQLPEEGLKFMVYLQKENIIDESGMPKERFSAEFPKEGPSILRIQQVVRGDSAAYFCASSPLGRQGRADTQYFGPGTRLTVL.

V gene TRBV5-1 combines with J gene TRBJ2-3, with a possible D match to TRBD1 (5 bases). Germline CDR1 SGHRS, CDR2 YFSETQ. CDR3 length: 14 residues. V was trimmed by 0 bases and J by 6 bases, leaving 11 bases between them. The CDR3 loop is CASSLEQAIDTQYF. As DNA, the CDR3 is TGCGCCAGCAGCTTGGAACAGGCGATCGATACGCAGTATTTT.

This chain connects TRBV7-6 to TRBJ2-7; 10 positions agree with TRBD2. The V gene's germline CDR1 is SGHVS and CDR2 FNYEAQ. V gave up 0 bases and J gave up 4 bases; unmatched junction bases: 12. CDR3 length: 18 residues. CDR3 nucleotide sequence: TGTGCCAGCAGCTTAGCGTACCAGCGGGAGGGCCAAAGGTACGAGCAGTACTTC. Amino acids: CASSLAYQREGQRYEQYF.

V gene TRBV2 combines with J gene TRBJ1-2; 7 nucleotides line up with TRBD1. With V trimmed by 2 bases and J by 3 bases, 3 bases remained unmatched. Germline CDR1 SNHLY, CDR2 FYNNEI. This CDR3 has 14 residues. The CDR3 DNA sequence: TGTGCCAGCAGTGAAAGGACAGGACACTATGGCTACACCTTC. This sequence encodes CASSERTGHYGYTF. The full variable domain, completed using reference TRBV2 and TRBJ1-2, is EPEVTQTPSHQVTQMGQEVILRCVPISNHLYFYWYRQILGQKVEFLVSFYNNEISEKSEIFDDQFSVERPDGSNFTLKIRSTKLEDSAMYFCASSERTGHYGYTFGSGTRLTVV.

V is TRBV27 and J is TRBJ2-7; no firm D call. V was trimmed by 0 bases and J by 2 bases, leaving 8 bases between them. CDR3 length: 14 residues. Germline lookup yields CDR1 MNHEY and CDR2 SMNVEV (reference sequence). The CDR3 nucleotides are TGTGCCAGCAGTTTATCTATAGGACCCTACGAGCAGTACTTC. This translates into CASSLSIGPYEQYF.

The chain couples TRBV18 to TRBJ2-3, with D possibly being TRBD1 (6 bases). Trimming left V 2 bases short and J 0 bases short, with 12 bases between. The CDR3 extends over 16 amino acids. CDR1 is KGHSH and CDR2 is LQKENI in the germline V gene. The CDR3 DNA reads TGTGCCAGCTCACCAGTACTGGACAGTAGCACAGATACGCAGTATTTT. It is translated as CASSPVLDSSTDTQYF.

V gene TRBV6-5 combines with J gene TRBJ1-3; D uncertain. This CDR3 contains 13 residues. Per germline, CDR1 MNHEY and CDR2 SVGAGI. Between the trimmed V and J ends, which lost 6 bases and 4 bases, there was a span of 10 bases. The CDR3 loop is CASRYRSGNTIYF. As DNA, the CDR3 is TGTGCCAGCAGGTACAGATCCGGAAACACCATATATTTT.

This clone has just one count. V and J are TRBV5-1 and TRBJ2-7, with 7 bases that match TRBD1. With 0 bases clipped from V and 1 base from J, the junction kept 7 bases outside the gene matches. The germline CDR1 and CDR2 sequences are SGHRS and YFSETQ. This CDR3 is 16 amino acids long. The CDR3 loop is CASSLDPTGISYEQYF. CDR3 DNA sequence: TGCGCCAGCAGCTTGGATCCGACAGGGATATCCTACGAGCAGTACTTC. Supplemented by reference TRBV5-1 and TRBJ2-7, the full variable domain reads KAGVTQTPRYLIKTRGQQVTLSCSPISGHRSVSWYQQTPGQGLQFLFEYFSETQRNKGNFPGRFSGRQFSNSRSEMNVSTLELGDSALYLCASSLDPTGISYEQYFGPGTRLTVT.

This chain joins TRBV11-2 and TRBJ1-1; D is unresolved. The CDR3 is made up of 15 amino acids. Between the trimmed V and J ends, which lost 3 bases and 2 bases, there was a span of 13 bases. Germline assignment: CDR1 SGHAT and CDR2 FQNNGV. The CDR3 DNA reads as TGTGCCAGCAGCTTCAGAAGGGAAGAAAACACTGAAGCTTTCTTT. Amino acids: CASSFRREENTEAFF.

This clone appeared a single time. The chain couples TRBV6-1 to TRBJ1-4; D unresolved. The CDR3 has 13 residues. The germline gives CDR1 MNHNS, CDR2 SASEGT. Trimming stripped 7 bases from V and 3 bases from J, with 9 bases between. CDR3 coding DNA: TGTGCCAGCATGTCCCGCCCTAATGAAAAACTGTTTTTT. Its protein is CASMSRPNEKLFF.

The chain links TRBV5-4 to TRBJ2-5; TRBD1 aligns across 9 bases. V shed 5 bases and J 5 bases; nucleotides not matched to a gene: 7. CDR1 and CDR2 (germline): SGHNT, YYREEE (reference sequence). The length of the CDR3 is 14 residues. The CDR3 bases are TGTGCCAGCAGGCGGACAGGGGTTGGGGAGACCCAGTACTTC. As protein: CASRRTGVGETQYF. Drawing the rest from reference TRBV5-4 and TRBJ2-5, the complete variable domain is ETGVTQSPTHLIKTRGQQVTLRCSSQSGHNTVSWYQQALGQGPQFIFQYYREEENGRGNFPPRFSGLQFPNYSSELNVNALELDDSALYLCASRRTGVGETQYFGPGTRLLVL.

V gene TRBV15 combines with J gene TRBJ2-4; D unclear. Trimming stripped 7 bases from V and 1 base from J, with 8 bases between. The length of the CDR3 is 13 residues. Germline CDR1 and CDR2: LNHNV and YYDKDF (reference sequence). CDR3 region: CATTAPAKNIQYF. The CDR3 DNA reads TGTGCCACCACCGCCCCGGCCAAAAACATTCAGTACTTC.

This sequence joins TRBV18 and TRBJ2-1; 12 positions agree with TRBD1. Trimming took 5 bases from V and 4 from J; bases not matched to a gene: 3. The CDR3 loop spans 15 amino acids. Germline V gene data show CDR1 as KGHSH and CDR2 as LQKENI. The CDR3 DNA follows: TGTGCCAGCTCAAGGGACAGGGGGCATTACAATGAGCAGTTCTTC. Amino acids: CASSRDRGHYNEQFF.

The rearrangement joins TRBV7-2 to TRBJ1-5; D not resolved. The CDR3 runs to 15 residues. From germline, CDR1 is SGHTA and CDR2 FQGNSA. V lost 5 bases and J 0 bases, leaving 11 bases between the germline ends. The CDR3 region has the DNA TGTGCCAGCAGCCAAAGGGCGAATAGCAATCAGCCCCAGCATTTT. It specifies CASSQRANSNQPQHF.

The DNA of the CDR3 is TGTGCCAGCAGTTTTCGGAGGGAACGAGGAGGCTACACCTTC. Residues: CASSFRRERGGYTF. V is TRBV27 and J is TRBJ1-2; D is undetermined. CDR3 length: 14 amino acids. CDR1 is MNHEY and CDR2 is SMNVEV in the germline V gene (reference sequence). With 3 bases removed from V and 8 bases from J, the gap between germline ends came to 16 bases.

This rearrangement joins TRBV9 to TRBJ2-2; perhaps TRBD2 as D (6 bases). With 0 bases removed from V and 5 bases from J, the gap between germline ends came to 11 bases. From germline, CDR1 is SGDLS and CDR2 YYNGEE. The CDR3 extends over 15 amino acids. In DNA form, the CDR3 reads TGTGCCAGCAGCGTAGAAGCTCGGGGGACCGGGGAGCTGTTTTTT. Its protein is CASSVEARGTGELFF.

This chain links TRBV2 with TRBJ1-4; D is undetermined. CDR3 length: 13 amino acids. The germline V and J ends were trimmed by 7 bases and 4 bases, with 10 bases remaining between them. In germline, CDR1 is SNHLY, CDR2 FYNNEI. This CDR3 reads CASIRAHNEKLFF. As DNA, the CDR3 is TGTGCCAGCATCCGGGCCCATAATGAAAAACTGTTTTTT.

The CDR3 here is CASSLEAGGPFYEQYF. The CDR3 nucleotides read TGTGCCAGCAGCTTAGAAGCCGGGGGGCCTTTTTACGAGCAGTACTTC. The chain combines TRBV7-9 with TRBJ2-7, with D possibly TRBD2 on 7 matching bases. Deletions cut 1 base from V and 4 bases from J, with 17 bases between. The CDR3 loop spans 16 amino acids. CDR1 is SEHNR and CDR2 is FQNEAQ in the germline V gene (reference sequence). The variable domain in full, completed from reference TRBV7-9 and TRBJ2-7, reads DTGVSQNPRHKITKRGQNVTFRCDPISEHNRLYWYRQTLGQGPEFLTYFQNEAQLEKSRLLSDRFSAERPKGSFSTLEIQRTEQGDSAMYLCASSLEAGGPFYEQYFGPGTRLTVT.

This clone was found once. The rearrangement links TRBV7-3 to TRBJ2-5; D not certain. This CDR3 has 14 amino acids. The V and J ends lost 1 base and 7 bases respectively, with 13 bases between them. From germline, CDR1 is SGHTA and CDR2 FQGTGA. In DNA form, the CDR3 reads TGTGCCAGCAGCTTAAGCACCACCAGTAGGACCCAGTACTTC. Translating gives CASSLSTTSRTQYF.

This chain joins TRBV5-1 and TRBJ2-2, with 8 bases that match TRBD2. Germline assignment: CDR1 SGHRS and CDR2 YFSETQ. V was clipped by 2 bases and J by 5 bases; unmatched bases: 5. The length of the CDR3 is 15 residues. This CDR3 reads CASSFGRAGTGELFF. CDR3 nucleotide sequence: TGCGCCAGCAGCTTCGGGAGGGCTGGGACCGGGGAGCTGTTTTTT.

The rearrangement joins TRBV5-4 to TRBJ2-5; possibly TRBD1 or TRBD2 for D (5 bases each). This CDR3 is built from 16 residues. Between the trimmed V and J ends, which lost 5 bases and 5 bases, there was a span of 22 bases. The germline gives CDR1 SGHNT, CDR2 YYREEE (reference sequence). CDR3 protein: CASRGRSTGTGETQYF. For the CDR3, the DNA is TGTGCCAGCAGGGGGAGATCGACCGGGACCGGGGAGACCCAGTACTTC.